The present entry profiles one TCR beta chain with its context. This clone's antigen is unknown. One junction end does not reproduce the germline sequence, and a read error may be involved. This sample was included in a study of blood T cell repertoires in COVID-19 (dated by TCRdb to 2019 to 2021). As for the study more broadly: The collaborator samples originated in the United States, Italy and Spain and spanned the acute and convalescent phases of COVID-19. Where available, HLA class I and class II types were taken from metadata supplied by the sample provider and were not determined by assay-based typing. Deeply sampled blood TCRbeta repertoires from subjects exposed to, actively infected with, or recovered from COVID-19 were included in the dataset. Samples were obtained from the ongoing ImmuneRACE study (first 160 participants) and from some 1,200 subjects provided by 6 global collaborators. Sample metadata almost always included a de-identified subject ID, COVID-19 status, age in years and sex. The repertoires were made available in a free public database intended to serve as a resource for research on the immune response to SARS-CoV-2. The material from the prospective study consisted of cDNA or gDNA derived from T cells, B-cell-depleted T cells, or PBMCs.

Each collaborating institution followed its own protocols to collect whole blood in K2EDTA tubes. Collaborator samples were shipped for TCRbeta analysis as frozen whole blood, isolated PBMCs, or DNA extracted from either sample type. TCRbeta CDR3 regions were amplified from genomic DNA using the immunoSEQ Assay, a bias-controlled multiplex PCR. The authors' pipeline ran thus. The number of nucleated cells in each sample was estimated by amplification of reference gene primers within the assay. Sequence reads were collapsed and filtered to measure the absolute abundance of every unique TCRbeta CDR3 rearrangement. For each sample, productive Simpson clonality was calculated as the square root of Simpson's diversity index over productive rearrangements. What TCRdb holds here is the immuneACCESS table cut down to in-frame rearrangements. Part of the clones is not present; checked against another copy, under half of the missing clones reflect an unresolved V gene, and the others are unexplained. For V, J and clone size, that table is used; D and trimming come from the DNA. For this sample the table gives around 60,000 clones, of which around 90% were detected only once. The ten largest account for roughly 3.2% of the sample.

Broader findings and caveats from the paper: The quantity of clinical and demographic metadata differed by source and by participant and was supplied without curation.

CDR1 MDHEN and CDR2 SYDVKM are derived from the germline V gene. The CDR3 starts with the cysteine, ends with the phenylalanine, and has 15 residues. Just the 45-base CDR3 DNA is kept, in frame starting at base 1. The sequenced material came from peripheral blood. The rearrangement joined TRBV28 to TRBJ1-1, with 8 bases aligning to TRBD1. The sequence derives from a man aged 45 to 65 with active COVID-19. The CDR3 amino acid sequence is: CASRGRGHGTLKLPF. Read as DNA, the sequence is TGTGCCAGCAGAGGCAGGGGGCATGGAACACTGAAGCTCCCGTTT.